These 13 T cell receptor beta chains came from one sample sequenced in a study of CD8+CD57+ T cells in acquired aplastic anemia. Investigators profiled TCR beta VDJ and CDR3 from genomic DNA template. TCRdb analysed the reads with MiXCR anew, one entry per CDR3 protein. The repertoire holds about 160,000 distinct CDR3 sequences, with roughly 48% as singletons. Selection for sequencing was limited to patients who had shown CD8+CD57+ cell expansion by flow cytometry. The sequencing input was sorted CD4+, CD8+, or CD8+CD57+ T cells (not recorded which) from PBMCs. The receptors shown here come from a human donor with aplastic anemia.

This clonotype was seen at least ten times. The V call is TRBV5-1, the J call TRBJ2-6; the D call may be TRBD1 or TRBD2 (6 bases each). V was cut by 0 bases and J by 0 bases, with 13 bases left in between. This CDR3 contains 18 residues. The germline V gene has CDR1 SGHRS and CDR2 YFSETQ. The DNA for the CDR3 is TGCGCCAGCAGCTTGGTAAAGGGGGGAACCTCTGGGGCCAACGTCCTGACTTTC. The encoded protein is CASSLVKGGTSGANVLTF. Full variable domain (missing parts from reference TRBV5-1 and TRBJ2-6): KAGVTQTPRYLIKTRGQQVTLSCSPISGHRSVSWYQQTPGQGLQFLFEYFSETQRNKGNFPGRFSGRQFSNSRSEMNVSTLELGDSALYLCASSLVKGGTSGANVLTFGAGSRLTVL.

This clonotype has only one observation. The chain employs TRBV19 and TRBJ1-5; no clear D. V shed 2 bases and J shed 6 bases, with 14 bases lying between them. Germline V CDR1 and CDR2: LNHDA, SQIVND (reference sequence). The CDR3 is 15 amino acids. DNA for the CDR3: TGTGCCAGTAGTATAAGGTCCCCGGCTCGTCAGCCCCAGCATTTT. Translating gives CASSIRSPARQPQHF.

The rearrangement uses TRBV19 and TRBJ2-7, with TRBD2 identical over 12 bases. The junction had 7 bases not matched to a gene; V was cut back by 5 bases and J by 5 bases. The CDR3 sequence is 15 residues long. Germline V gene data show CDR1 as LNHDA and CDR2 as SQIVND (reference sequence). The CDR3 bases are TGTGCCAGTAGTGATGCTAGCGGGGGGGCCAACGAGCAGTACTTC. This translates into CASSDASGGANEQYF.

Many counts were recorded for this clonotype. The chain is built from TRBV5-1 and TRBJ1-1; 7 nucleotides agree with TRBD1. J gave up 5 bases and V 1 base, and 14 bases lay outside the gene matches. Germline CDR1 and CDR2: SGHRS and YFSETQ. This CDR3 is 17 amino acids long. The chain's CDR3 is CASSLSPNRGQGTEAFF. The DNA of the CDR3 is TGCGCCAGCAGCTTGTCGCCTAACAGGGGCCAGGGGACTGAAGCTTTCTTT.

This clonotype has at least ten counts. The CDR3 region is CSARDRQNTEAFF. DNA for the CDR3: TGCAGTGCTAGAGATCGACAGAACACTGAAGCTTTCTTT. V is TRBV20-1 and J is TRBJ1-1; D is ambiguous. The germline V gene has CDR1 DFQATT and CDR2 SNEGSKA (reference sequence). The CDR3 runs to 13 residues. Deletions cut 0 bases from V and 1 base from J, with 6 bases between.

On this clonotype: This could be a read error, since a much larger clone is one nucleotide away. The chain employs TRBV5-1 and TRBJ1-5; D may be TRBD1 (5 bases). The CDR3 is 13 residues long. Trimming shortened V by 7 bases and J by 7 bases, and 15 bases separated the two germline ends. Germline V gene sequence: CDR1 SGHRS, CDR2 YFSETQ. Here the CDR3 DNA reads TGCGCCAGCGGGGGGGACCTGGGGCAGCCCCAGCATTTT. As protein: CASGGDLGQPQHF. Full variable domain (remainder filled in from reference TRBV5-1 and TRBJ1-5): KAGVTQTPRYLIKTRGQQVTLSCSPISGHRSVSWYQQTPGQGLQFLFEYFSETQRNKGNFPGRFSGRQFSNSRSEMNVSTLELGDSALYLCASGGDLGQPQHFGDGTRLSIL.

CDR3 nucleotides: TGCGCCAGCAGTGAGTCTATCAGGGATTCCGTCTACGAGCAGTACTTC. Translation gives CASSESIRDSVYEQYF. V gene TRBV10-1 combines with J gene TRBJ2-7, with D perhaps matching TRBD1 (5 bases). Germline CDR1 WNHNN, CDR2 SYGVQD (reference sequence). Between the trimmed V and J ends, which lost 0 bases and 3 bases, there was a span of 15 bases. The length of the CDR3 is 16 residues.

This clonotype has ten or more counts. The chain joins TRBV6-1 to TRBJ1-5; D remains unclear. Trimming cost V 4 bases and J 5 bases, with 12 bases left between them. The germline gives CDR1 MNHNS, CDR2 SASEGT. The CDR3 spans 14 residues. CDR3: CASSVHRGYQPQHF. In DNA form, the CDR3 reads TGTGCCAGCAGTGTACACCGAGGTTATCAGCCCCAGCATTTT.

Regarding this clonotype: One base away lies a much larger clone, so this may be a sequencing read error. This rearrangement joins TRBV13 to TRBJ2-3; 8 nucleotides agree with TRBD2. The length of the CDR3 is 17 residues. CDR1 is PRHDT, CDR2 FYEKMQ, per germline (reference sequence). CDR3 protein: CASSQKLLAAFTGTQYF. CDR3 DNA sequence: TGTGCCAGCAGCCAAAAGTTACTAGCGGCGTTCACAGGTACGCAGTATTTT. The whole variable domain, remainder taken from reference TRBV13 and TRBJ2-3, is AAGVIQSPRHLIKEKRETATLKCYPIPRHDTVYWYQQGPGQDPQFLISFYEKMQSDKGSIPDRFSAQQFSDYHSELNMSSLELGDSALYFCASSQKLLAAFTGTQYFGPGTRLTVL.

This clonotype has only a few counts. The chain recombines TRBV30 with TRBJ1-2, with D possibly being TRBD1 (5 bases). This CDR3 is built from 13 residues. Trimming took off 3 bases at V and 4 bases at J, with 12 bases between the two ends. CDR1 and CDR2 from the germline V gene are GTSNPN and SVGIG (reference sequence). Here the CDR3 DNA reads TGTGCCTGGAGGATTACCGGGGGCTATGGCTACACCTTC. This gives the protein CAWRITGGYGYTF. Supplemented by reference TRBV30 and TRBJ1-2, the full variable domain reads SQTIHQWPATLVQPVGSPLSLECTVEGTSNPNLYWYRQAAGRGLQLLFYSVGIGQISSEVPQNLSASRPQDRQFILSSKKLLLSDSGFYLCAWRITGGYGYTFGSGTRLTVV.

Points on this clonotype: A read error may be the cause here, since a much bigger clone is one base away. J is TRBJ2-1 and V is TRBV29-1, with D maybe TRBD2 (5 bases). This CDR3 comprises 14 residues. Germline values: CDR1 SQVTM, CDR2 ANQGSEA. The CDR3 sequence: CSVEETRPYNERFF. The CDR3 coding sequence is TGCAGCGTTGAAGAAACTAGACCCTACAATGAGCGGTTCTTC.

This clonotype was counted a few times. The CDR3 nucleotides read TGTGCCAGCCTTCTAAATTCCGGCGGGGAGCTGTTTTTT. This gives the protein CASLLNSGGELFF. The chain uses TRBV6-1 and TRBJ2-2, with unresolved D. V was cut by 8 bases and J by 7 bases, with 14 bases left in between. The CDR3 is made up of 13 amino acids. In germline, CDR1 is MNHNS, CDR2 SASEGT.

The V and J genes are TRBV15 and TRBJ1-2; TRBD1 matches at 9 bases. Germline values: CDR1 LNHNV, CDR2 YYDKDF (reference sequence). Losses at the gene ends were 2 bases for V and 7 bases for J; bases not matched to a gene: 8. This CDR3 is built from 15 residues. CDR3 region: CATSRPGQGYGGYTF. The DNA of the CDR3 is TGTGCCACCAGCAGACCGGGACAGGGTTACGGTGGCTACACCTTC. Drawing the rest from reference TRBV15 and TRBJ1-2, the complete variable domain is DAMVIQNPRYQVTQFGKPVTLSCSQTLNHNVMYWYQQKSSQAPKLLFHYYDKDFNNEADTPDNFQSRRPNTSFCFLDIRSPGLGDTAMYLCATSRPGQGYGGYTFGSGTRLTVV.